Reported below is one T cell receptor beta chain. Its target is unknown. Germline CDR1 ENHRY, CDR2 SYGVKD. The V segment lost 4 bases and the J segment 4 bases; nucleotides outside the gene matches: 1. CDR3 length equals 14 residues. TCRdb analysed the 5' RACE reads with MiXCR anew, one entry per CDR3 protein. The top ten hold roughly 7.8% of the sample, which has hundreds of thousands of distinct CDR3 sequences, around an eighth seen once. The sample is drawn from a study of identical twins. Study-wide findings and caveats: Conclusions were drawn cross-sectionally by statistical analysis, without following the same donors. Memory repertoires showed no such pattern, whereas abundant cord blood beta clonotypes carried fewer insertions.

Donors uniformly comprised healthy Caucasians. These data were also filed under a second study, of yellow fever vaccine responses in identical twins.

Material: CD8+ T cells sorted from blood. The rearrangement links TRBV10-3 to TRBJ2-1; 10 nucleotides match TRBD2. This TCR came from a woman between 18 and 30 years old in good health. In DNA, the CDR3 is TGTGCCATCAGTGGACTAGCGGGTTACAATGAGCAGTTCTTC. It translates to CAISGLAGYNEQFF.